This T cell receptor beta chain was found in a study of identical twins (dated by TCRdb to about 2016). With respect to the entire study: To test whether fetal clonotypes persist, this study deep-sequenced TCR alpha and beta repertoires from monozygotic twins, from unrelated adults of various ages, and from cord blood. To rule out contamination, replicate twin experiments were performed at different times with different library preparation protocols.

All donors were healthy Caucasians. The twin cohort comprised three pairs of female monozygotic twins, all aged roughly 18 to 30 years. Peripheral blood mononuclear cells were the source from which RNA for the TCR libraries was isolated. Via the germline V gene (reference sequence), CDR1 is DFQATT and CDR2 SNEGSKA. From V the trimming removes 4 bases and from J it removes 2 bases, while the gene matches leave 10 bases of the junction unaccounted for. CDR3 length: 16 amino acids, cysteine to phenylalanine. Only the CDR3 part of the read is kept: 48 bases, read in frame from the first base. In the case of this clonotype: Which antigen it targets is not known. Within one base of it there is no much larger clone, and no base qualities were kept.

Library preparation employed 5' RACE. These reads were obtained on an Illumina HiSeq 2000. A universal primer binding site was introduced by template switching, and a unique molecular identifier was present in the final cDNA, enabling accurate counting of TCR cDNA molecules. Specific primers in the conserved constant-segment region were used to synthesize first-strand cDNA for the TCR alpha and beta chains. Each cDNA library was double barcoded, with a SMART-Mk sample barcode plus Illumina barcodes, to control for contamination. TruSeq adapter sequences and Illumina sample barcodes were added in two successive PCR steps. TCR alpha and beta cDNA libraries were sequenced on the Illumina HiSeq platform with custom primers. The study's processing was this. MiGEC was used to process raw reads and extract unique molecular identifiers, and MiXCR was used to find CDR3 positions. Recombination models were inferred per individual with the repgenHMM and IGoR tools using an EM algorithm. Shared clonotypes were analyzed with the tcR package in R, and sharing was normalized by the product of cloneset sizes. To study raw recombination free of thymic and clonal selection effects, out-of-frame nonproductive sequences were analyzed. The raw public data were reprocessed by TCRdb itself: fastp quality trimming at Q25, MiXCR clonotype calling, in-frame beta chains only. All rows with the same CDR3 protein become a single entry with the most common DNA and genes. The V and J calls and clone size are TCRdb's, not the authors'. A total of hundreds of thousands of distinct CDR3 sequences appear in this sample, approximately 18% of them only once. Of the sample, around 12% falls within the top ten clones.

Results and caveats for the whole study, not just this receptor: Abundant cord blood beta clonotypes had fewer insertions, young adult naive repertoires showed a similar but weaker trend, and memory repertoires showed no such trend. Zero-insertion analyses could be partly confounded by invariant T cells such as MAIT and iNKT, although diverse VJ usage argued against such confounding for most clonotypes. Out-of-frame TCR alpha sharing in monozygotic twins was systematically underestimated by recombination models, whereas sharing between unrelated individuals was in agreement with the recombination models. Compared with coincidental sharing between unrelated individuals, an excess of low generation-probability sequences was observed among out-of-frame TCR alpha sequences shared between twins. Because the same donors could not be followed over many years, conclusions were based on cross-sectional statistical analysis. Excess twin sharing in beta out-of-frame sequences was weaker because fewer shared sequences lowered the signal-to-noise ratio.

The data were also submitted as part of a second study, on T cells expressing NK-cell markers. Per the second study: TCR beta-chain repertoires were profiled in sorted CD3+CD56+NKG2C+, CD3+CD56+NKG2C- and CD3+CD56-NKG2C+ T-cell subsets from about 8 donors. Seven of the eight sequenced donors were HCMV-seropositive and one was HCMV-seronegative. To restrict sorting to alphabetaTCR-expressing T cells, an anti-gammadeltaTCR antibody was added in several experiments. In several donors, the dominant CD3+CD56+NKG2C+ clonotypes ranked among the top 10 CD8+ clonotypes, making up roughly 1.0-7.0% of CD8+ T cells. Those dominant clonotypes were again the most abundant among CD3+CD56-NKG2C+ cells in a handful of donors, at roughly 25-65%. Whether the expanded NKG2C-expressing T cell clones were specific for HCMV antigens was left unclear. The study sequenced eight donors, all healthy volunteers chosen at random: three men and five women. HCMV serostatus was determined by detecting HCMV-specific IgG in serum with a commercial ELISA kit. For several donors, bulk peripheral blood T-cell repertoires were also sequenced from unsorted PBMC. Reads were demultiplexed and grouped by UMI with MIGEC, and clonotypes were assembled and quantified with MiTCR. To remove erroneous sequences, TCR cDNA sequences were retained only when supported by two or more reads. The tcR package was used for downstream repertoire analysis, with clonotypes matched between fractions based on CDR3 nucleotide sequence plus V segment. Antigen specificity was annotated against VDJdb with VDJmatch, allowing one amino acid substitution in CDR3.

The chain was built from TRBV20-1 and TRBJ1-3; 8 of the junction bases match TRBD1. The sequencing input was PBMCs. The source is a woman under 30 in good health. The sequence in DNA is TGCAGTGCTATGGACAGGGAAAGAGGGGCTGGAAACACCATATATTTT. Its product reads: CSAMDRERGAGNTIYF.